Listed below are T cell receptor beta chains from one sample, sequenced in a study of T cell responses to AZD1222 COVID-19 vaccine. This table comes from immunoSEQ multiplex PCR, and its TCRdb copy is limited to in-frame clones, with some not included. The profile shows 100,000 to 150,000 clones, 80% to 90% of them singletons. The sample was peripheral blood, taken on day 0 of AZD1222 vaccination. The receptors were gathered from an adult in good health. CDR3s include the opening cysteine and the closing phenylalanine or tryptophan. A D gene is named only where the DNA matches it firmly. Clone size appears in some rows only: once, few, many, or a class for an expanded clone.

abundance,j_gene,d_gene,v_gene,CDR3aa
NA,TRBJ2-1,NA,TRBV5-6,CASSSYNEQFF
NA,TRBJ1-5,TRBD1,TRBV19,CASSLRTGASSNQPQHF
NA,TRBJ2-3,TRBD2,TRBV29-1,CSVEEGLVIDTQYF
NA,TRBJ1-3,NA,TRBV9,CASSVAPSSGNTIYF
NA,TRBJ1-5,NA,TRBV19,CASTHIQGVGNQPQHF
NA,TRBJ1-2,NA,TRBV9,CASSLAMGGYTF
NA,TRBJ1-1,NA,TRBV5-1,CASSLTNTEAFF
NA,TRBJ2-2,TRBD2,TRBV5-6,CASTRFAGGHTGELFF
NA,TRBJ2-1,NA,TRBV28,CASSPPDTYNEQFF
NA,TRBJ2-7,NA,TRBV5-6,CASSLGAGSAYEQYF
NA,TRBJ2-5,NA,TRBV10-3,CAISESRETQYF
NA,TRBJ1-3,TRBD1,TRBV3-1/TRBV3-2,CASRDNRGSFSGNTIYF
NA,TRBJ2-1,TRBD2,TRBV6-2/TRBV6-3,CASSPSLAGGNEQFF
NA,TRBJ2-5,NA,TRBV9,CASSDPGPGETQYF
NA,TRBJ2-3,NA,TRBV10-1,CASSEIGDTQYF
few,TRBJ2-1,TRBD2,TRBV7-3,CASSNGLAGDNEQFF
NA,TRBJ2-1,NA,TRBV18,CASSLNPPTVSSYNEQFF
NA,TRBJ1-2,NA,TRBV11-1,CASSWSSANYGYTF
NA,TRBJ1-1,NA,TRBV20-1,CSVEEAFF
NA,TRBJ1-1,NA,TRBV29-1,CSVFGGSEAFF
NA,TRBJ1-4,NA,TRBV5-1,CASSLTTATNEKLFF
NA,TRBJ2-6,NA,TRBV30,CAWTSGPGANVLTF
NA,TRBJ1-2,NA,TRBV12-3/TRBV12-4,CASRRGGNYGYTF
NA,TRBJ2-2,NA,TRBV10-3,CAITGTANTGELFF
few,TRBJ2-1,NA,TRBV7-3,CASSDTGSSYNEQFF
NA,TRBJ2-5,TRBD2,TRBV5-5,CASSLASGQETQYF
NA,TRBJ1-4,NA,TRBV6-5,CASSYPWGTYGKLFF
NA,TRBJ2-5,NA,TRBV11-2,CASSQDEGTETQYF
NA,TRBJ1-4,NA,TRBV5-1,CASSSSAWVEEKLFF
NA,TRBJ2-1,TRBD2,TRBV7-6,CASSLGGGPDSNEQFF
NA,TRBJ1-2,NA,TRBV5-4,CASRDMAYGYTF
NA,TRBJ2-2,TRBD1,TRBV14,CASSQYRGSANTGELFF
NA,TRBJ1-1,NA,TRBV28,CASSSPRGQANTEAFF
NA,TRBJ2-1,NA,TRBV5-1,CASSLVQGSYNEQFF
NA,TRBJ2-7,TRBD2,TRBV7-2,CASSGTSAGEQYF
NA,TRBJ2-5,NA,TRBV7-9,CASSLLATQETQYF
once,TRBJ1-5,NA,TRBV9,CASSVAGGNQPQHF
NA,TRBJ1-3,TRBD1,TRBV7-3,CASSPGTGGNTIYF
few,TRBJ2-1,NA,TRBV7-2,CASNTGGVRSYNEQFF
NA,TRBJ1-2,TRBD1,TRBV6-5,CASRGTGGSGYTF
NA,TRBJ2-7,NA,TRBV6-2/TRBV6-3,CASSYSLSDLRGNEQYF
once,TRBJ2-7,TRBD1,TRBV6-5,CASTRQGGYEQYF
NA,TRBJ2-3,NA,TRBV7-9,CASSFGGGLTDTQYF
NA,TRBJ2-7,NA,TRBV30,CAWSVLVGSEQYF
once,TRBJ2-1,TRBD2,TRBV9,CASSPSGPYNEQFF
NA,TRBJ2-1,NA,TRBV7-2,CASSSQGVNEQFF
NA,TRBJ1-2,NA,TRBV2,CASRGRQVYGYTF
NA,TRBJ1-1,NA,TRBV6-5,CASTLNTEAFF
NA,TRBJ1-5,NA,TRBV6-1,CASSDGGPHQPQHF
few,TRBJ2-5,TRBD2,TRBV14,CASSPHPGLALQETQYF
NA,TRBJ1-1,NA,TRBV6-5,CASSLANSLGAFF
NA,TRBJ2-1,NA,TRBV6-5,CASRNGGTREQFF
few,TRBJ1-1,NA,TRBV6-5,CASANRQHDTEAFF
NA,TRBJ2-5,NA,TRBV6-5,CASRATRGNPETQYF
NA,TRBJ1-6,NA,TRBV30,CAWSVDRLGNSPLHF
NA,TRBJ1-6,NA,TRBV9,CASSVSGSSSPLHF
few,TRBJ2-7,NA,TRBV10-3,CAISASGMTYEQYF
NA,TRBJ1-2,NA,TRBV7-9,CASSPPLFNYGYTF
NA,TRBJ1-5,NA,TRBV28,CASSSVGGLGQPQHF
few,TRBJ2-7,NA,TRBV7-8,CASSVGGSYEQYF